Detailed here is one T cell receptor (beta chain). The target antigen is unknown. The data stem from a study of T cell responses to AZD1222 COVID-19 vaccine. Generated by immunoSEQ multiplex PCR, the TCRdb table keeps only in-frame clones and is missing some. Seen here are around 88,000 clones, nearly 90% observed once, and the top ten hold less than 6%. Findings and limits, study-wide: In all cases, repertoires were sampled only after the peak T cell response.

This clonotype was obtained from an adult in good health. Sequences were derived from peripheral blood, sampled on day 0 of AZD1222 vaccination.

The CDR3: CASRLGQRINYGYTF. CDR3 DNA sequence: TGTGCCAGCAGATTGGGACAGAGAATTAACTATGGCTACACCTTC. The chain is built from TRBV28 and TRBJ1-2, with TRBD1 identical over 7 bases. This CDR3 has 15 residues. V dropped 6 bases and J dropped 1; count of bases not matched to a gene: 8. The V gene's germline CDR1 is MDHEN and CDR2 SYDVKM.